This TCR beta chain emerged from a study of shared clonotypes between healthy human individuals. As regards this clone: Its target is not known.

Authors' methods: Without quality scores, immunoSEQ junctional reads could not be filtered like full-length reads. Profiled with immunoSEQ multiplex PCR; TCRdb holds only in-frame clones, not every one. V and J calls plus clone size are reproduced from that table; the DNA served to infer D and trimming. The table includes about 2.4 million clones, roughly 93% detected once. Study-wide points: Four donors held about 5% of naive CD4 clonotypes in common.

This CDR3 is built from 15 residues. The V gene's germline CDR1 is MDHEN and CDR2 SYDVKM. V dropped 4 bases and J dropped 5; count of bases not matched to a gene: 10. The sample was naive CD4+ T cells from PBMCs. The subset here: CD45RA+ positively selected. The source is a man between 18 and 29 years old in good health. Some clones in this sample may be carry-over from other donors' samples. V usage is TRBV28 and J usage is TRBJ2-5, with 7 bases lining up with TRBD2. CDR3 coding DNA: TGTGCCAGCAGTTCCCTCTTGGCGGGAGCGGAGACCCAGTACTTC. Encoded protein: CASSSLLAGAETQYF.